Below, one TCR beta chain is given with its context. The antigen is undetermined. Only in-frame clones appear in the TCRdb table, and some are missing; sequencing was by immunoSEQ multiplex PCR. The sample carries fewer than 400,000 clones, around 90% recorded once. The data were taken from a study of cytomegalovirus exposure and HLA in healthy donors. Donors were drawn from the approximately 120-subject validation cohort, separate from the approximately 680-subject first cohort. Broader study findings: Despite most TCR sequences being rare, some public TCRs occurred in many donors. Testing in vitro showed three CMV-associated chains specific for CMV antigens. Listed as cytomegalovirus-associated were more than 150 TCR beta chains.

The TCR sequence derives from a man younger than 40 in good health and CMV-seronegative. The sample was PBMCs.

The CDR3 protein is CASTHGLKTADTQYF. DNA of the CDR3: TGTGCCAGCACCCATGGCTTAAAGACTGCAGATACGCAGTATTTT. This chain joins TRBV11-3 and TRBJ2-3, with unresolved D. There are 15 residues in the CDR3. The ends were cut back, 7 bases at V and 4 bases at J, with 18 bases in the middle. The germline CDR1 and CDR2 sequences are SGHNT and YENEEA.